One and the same sample provided the 15 T cell receptor beta chains below, sequenced in a study of blood T cell repertoires in COVID-19. The repertoire was sequenced with immunoSEQ multiplex PCR; TCRdb's copy has only in-frame clones and lacks some. The table shows 170,000 or so clones, with 65% to 85% occurring only once. Sequenced input: peripheral blood. The receptors derive from a woman between 55 and 75 years old with acute or convalescent COVID-19.

The genes are TRBV19 and TRBJ1-5, with 10 bases lining up with TRBD1. V trimming: 6 bases; J trimming: 5 bases; junction bases outside the gene matches: 10. CDR1 and CDR2 from the germline V gene are LNHDA and SQIVND (reference sequence). This CDR3 is built from 16 residues. CDR3 DNA: TGTGCCAGTAGGGGGATTCGACAGGGGGCTTATCAGCCCCAGCATTTT. This codes for CASRGIRQGAYQPQHF.

This rearrangement joins TRBV2 to TRBJ1-6; 8 nucleotides agree with TRBD1. V shed 6 bases, J shed 2 bases, and the junction held 3 bases outside the gene matches. This CDR3 contains 15 residues. Germline loops: CDR1 SNHLY, CDR2 FYNNEI. CDR3 region: CASSAGGTYNSPLHF. In DNA, the CDR3 is TGTGCCAGCAGCGCAGGGGGCACCTATAATTCACCCCTCCACTTT.

The chain joins TRBV5-1 to TRBJ2-3; the D is unclear. Germline CDR1 SGHRS, CDR2 YFSETQ. Trimming left V 0 bases short and J 0 bases short, with 11 bases between. This CDR3 spans 16 amino acids. This CDR3 is CASSLGLVASTDTQYF. CDR3 DNA sequence: TGCGCCAGCAGCTTGGGGCTAGTCGCTAGCACAGATACGCAGTATTTT.

The chain combines TRBV5-1 with TRBJ1-2, with TRBD1 as a possible D gene (6 bases). From germline, CDR1 is SGHRS and CDR2 YFSETQ. The CDR3 has 16 amino acids. The V end was cut by 3 bases, the J end by 2 bases, with 17 bases between. CDR3 protein: CASSSSSNRVNYGYTF. The DNA for the CDR3 is TGCGCCAGCAGCTCCTCCTCGAACAGGGTAAACTATGGCTACACCTTC.

This clone was detected only once. The CDR3 loop is CASSVATGSSYEQYF. The CDR3 DNA reads as TGTGCCAGCAGCGTAGCCACGGGTTCCTCCTACGAGCAGTACTTC. The chain is built from TRBV9 and TRBJ2-7, with D uncertain. CDR1 is SGDLS, CDR2 YYNGEE, per germline. This CDR3 is built from 15 residues. V lost 0 bases to trimming and J lost 0 bases, with 10 bases between them.

The V call is TRBV5-5, the J call TRBJ2-7, with D perhaps TRBD1 (5 bases). This CDR3 has 15 residues. CDR1 SGHKS and CDR2 YYEKEE come from the germline V gene (reference sequence). V was pared by 2 bases and J by 0 bases, with 12 bases between. DNA for the CDR3: TGTGCCAGCAGCTTCGACAGCCTGAGCTCCTACGAGCAGTACTTC. This translates into CASSFDSLSSYEQYF. Full variable domain (remainder filled in from reference TRBV5-5 and TRBJ2-7): DAGVTQSPTHLIKTRGQQVTLRCSPISGHKSVSWYQQVLGQGPQFIFQYYEKEERGRGNFPDRFSARQFPNYSSELNVNALLLGDSALYLCASSFDSLSSYEQYFGPGTRLTVT.

The chain is built from TRBV27 and TRBJ2-3, with 7 bases aligning to TRBD1. V was pared by 7 bases and J by 10 bases, with 26 bases of the junction left unmatched. Germline values: CDR1 MNHEY, CDR2 SMNVEV (reference sequence). The CDR3 runs 18 residues. The CDR3 nucleotides read TGTGCCAGCATCTCGACAGGGTTGGTAGGACTCGCACAATCGGCGCAGTATTTT. Protein product: CASISTGLVGLAQSAQYF.

Worth noting for this clone: This same CDR3 is encoded by further DNA sequences in the sample. The chain employs TRBV18 and TRBJ1-6; TRBD1 is a possible D gene (5 bases). The CDR3 covers 15 residues. Germline assignment: CDR1 KGHSH and CDR2 LQKENI. V was trimmed by 2 bases and J by 5 bases, leaving 10 bases between them. CDR3 residues: CASSPGGANNSPLHF. The CDR3 DNA follows: TGTGCCAGCTCACCAGGAGGGGCAAATAATTCACCCCTCCACTTT.

The rearrangement uses TRBV4-2 and TRBJ2-7; 8 bases agree with TRBD1. The CDR3 contains 16 residues. J gave up 2 bases and V 4 bases, and 10 bases lay outside the gene matches. Germline CDR1 is LGHNA and CDR2 is YNFKEQ. CDR3 sequence: CASSPTPQGVPYEQYF. The CDR3 nucleotides read TGTGCCAGCAGCCCTACACCACAGGGGGTCCCCTACGAGCAGTACTTC.

The chain couples TRBV7-9 to TRBJ1-1; D perhaps matches TRBD1 (6 bases). Trimming pared 2 bases from V and 5 bases from J, leaving 12 bases between. CDR3 length: 14 amino acids. Germline values: CDR1 SEHNR, CDR2 FQNEAQ (reference sequence). CDR3 sequence reads: CASSLIRGGTEAFF. The CDR3 DNA sequence: TGTGCCAGCAGCTTAATCAGGGGTGGGACTGAAGCTTTCTTT.

V gene TRBV6-2 or TRBV6-3 combines with J gene TRBJ1-5, with no clear D. V was trimmed by 2 bases and J by 0 bases, leaving 11 bases between them. Germline values: CDR1 MNHEY, CDR2 SVGEGT. There are 16 residues in the CDR3. The CDR3 DNA reads as TGTGCCAGCAGTTACCGTGCAGACTATAGCAATCAGCCCCAGCATTTT. Amino acids: CASSYRADYSNQPQHF.

This rearrangement joins TRBV7-2 to TRBJ2-7, with 9 nucleotides matching TRBD2. The CDR3 covers 15 residues. The V and J ends lost 4 bases and 5 bases, in that order; junction bases with no gene match: 9. CDR1 SGHTA and CDR2 FQGNSA come from the germline V gene. The chain's CDR3 is CASSSSGTSSHEQYF. CDR3 nucleotide sequence: TGTGCCAGCAGCTCCTCCGGGACTAGCAGCCACGAGCAGTACTTC.

This sequence joins TRBV5-4 and TRBJ2-2, with D perhaps TRBD1 (7 bases). Germline-derived CDR1 and CDR2 are SGHNT and YYREEE (reference sequence). The CDR3 is made up of 16 amino acids. V lost 3 bases and J lost 8, with 20 bases in between. CDR3 sequence: CASSSPAGGQIGELFF. CDR3 sequence (DNA): TGTGCCAGCAGCTCCCCCGCAGGGGGGCAGATAGGGGAGCTGTTTTTT. Filled out from reference TRBV5-4 and TRBJ2-2, the complete variable domain reads ETGVTQSPTHLIKTRGQQVTLRCSSQSGHNTVSWYQQALGQGPQFIFQYYREEENGRGNFPPRFSGLQFPNYSSELNVNALELDDSALYLCASSSPAGGQIGELFFGEGSRLTVL.

This clone has just one count. The V and J genes are TRBV2 and TRBJ1-1, with 8 nucleotides matching TRBD1. The CDR3 covers 14 residues. Looked up from germline, CDR1 is SNHLY and CDR2 is FYNNEI. J was trimmed by 5 bases and V by 8 bases; bases with no gene match: 10. CDR3 bases: TGTGCCAGCGGTAGAGACAGGGGATGGACTGAAGCTTTCTTT. Amino acid sequence: CASGRDRGWTEAFF. The complete variable domain, with remaining parts taken from reference TRBV2 and TRBJ1-1, reads EPEVTQTPSHQVTQMGQEVILRCVPISNHLYFYWYRQILGQKVEFLVSFYNNEISEKSEIFDDQFSVERPDGSNFTLKIRSTKLEDSAMYFCASGRDRGWTEAFFGQGTRLTVV.

The genes are TRBV28 and TRBJ1-5; D gene unclear. CDR1 and CDR2 (germline): MDHEN, SYDVKM. The V and J ends lost 3 bases and 5 bases respectively, with 8 bases between them. The CDR3 spans 13 residues. CDR3 region: CASSLGSYQPQHF. CDR3 DNA: TGTGCCAGCAGTTTGGGCAGCTATCAGCCCCAGCATTTT.